This T cell receptor beta chain came from a study of T cell clusters in autoimmune cytopenias. General study findings and limits: Primary autoimmune cytopenia patients seemingly lacked the physiological T cell clusters found in healthy donors.

TRB amplification used roughly 250 ng of peripheral blood genomic DNA. One tube held mixed TRB-A and TRB-B primer pools for touch-down PCR. TCRdb reprocessed the multiplex PCR reads, keeping one entry per CDR3 protein, no DNA. The listing records around 8,000 distinct CDR3 sequences. Points on this clonotype: Its antigen remains unknown.

The CDR3 covers 12 residues. Germline values: CDR1 SGHAT, CDR2 FQNNGV. Sequencing was performed on peripheral blood. The gene calls are TRBV11-2 and TRBJ2-3. The clonotype was recovered from a human donor with an autoimmune cytopenia or autoimmune hepatitis (not recorded which). CDR3 amino acids: CASSRDDLRQYF.